This TCR beta chain appears in the sequencing data of a study of neurological immune-mediated disorders. Ten or more counts support this clonotype. The target antigen is unknown. Study results and limitations: There were no CDR3 amino acid sequences shared by expanded clones across subjects, a result suggesting private repertoires in all groups. HTLV-1-associated myelopathy led in TCR clonal expansion, while multiple sclerosis ranked lowest, below healthy controls.

By 5'RACE with 10-nucleotide random UMIs, the cDNA was made. Each CDR3 protein is one row after TCRdb ran MiXCR on the 5' RACE reads. The repertoire holds fewer than 30,000 distinct CDR3 sequences, with around 21% as singletons. Per the germline V gene, CDR1 is SGHRS and CDR2 is YFSETQ. The CDR3 is 15 residues long. The V and J ends lost 3 bases and 4 bases, in that order; junction bases with no gene match: 4. Sequencing was performed on PBMCs. The V gene is TRBV5-1, the J gene TRBJ2-6; 7 bases align to TRBD1. The clonotype originates from a woman aged 55-70 years in good health. The CDR3 coding sequence is TGCGCCAGCAGCTCGACAGGGTCCGGGGCCAACGTCCTGACTTTC. This encodes CASSSTGSGANVLTF.